A single T cell receptor beta chain is shown here with its context. Its cognate antigen has yet to be identified. No base qualities exist here, and no much larger clone lies one base off it. From the cysteine up to the phenylalanine, the CDR3 has a length of 15 residues. Kept here is only the CDR3 DNA, which spans 45 bases and is read in frame from base 1. Per the germline V gene, MGHRA is the CDR1 and YSYEKL is the CDR2. After removal of 1 base from V and 4 bases from J, the junction retains 2 bases not matched to a gene. What this sample's treatment or condition label stands for: 15 to 20 received Ad26.COV2.S at low or high dose, single or two shots; a few received placebo; per-sample allocation not given. For vaccine and placebo recipients, repertoires were sequenced using samples collected on day 63 after the first injection. Cohort 1b enrolled about two dozen adults aged 18-55 years at a single site in Boston, USA, between 29 July and 7 August 2020. Ad26.COV2.S consisted of a replication-incompetent adenovirus type 26 vector by which a prefusion-stabilized SARS-CoV-2 spike protein from the original Wuhan strain was expressed.

The sample is drawn from a study of Ad26.COV2.S vaccination and SARS-CoV-2 variants (dated by TCRdb to the early 2020s). The study in broad terms: Donors in the vaccine arm were drawn from COV1001, a phase I-IIa trial of Ad26.COV2.S in healthy adults that was multicentre, randomized, double-blind and placebo-controlled. TCRbeta repertoire sequencing was used to assess the specificity and breadth of SARS-CoV-2-reactive T cell receptors after Ad26.COV2.S vaccination. Ad26.COV2.S was given intramuscularly at 5x10^10 or 1x10^11 viral particles, as a single shot or as two shots 56 days apart. Trial participants were randomized into five groups of five: low-dose or high-dose Ad26.COV2.S given once or twice, or placebo on both occasions. The TCR-sequenced set comprised approximately 30 samples: about 19 Ad26.COV2.S vaccine recipients, 5 placebo recipients and 8 SARS-CoV-2 convalescent individuals. Throughout the experiments and outcome assessment, investigators stayed blinded to trial group allocation. General conclusions and limits of the study: Comparing responses between vaccine doses or regimens was not something the study was powered to do. Ad26.COV2.S recipients had higher spike-specific TCR breadth than placebo recipients (P = 0.0014). Non-spike TCR breadth was comparable between vaccine and placebo recipients, consistent with the vaccine containing only spike. After vaccination, spike-specific CD8+ and CD4+ T cell responses were reported to show substantial breadth. The authors noted that the TCR breadth and depth analyses may have underestimated total T cell responses.

The immunoSEQ Assay was the method used to sequence TCRbeta CDR3 regions. After extraction, genomic DNA underwent amplification by bias-controlled multiplex PCR, followed by high-throughput sequencing. Turning to the authors' computational methods: Collapsing and filtering of sequences were performed to quantify the absolute abundance of each unique TCRbeta CDR3 region. T cell fraction was estimated by normalization of TCRbeta template counts to usable DNA, with usable DNA being measured through amplification of reference genes present in all nucleated cells. Repertoire TCRs were annotated as SARS-CoV-2-specific when V gene, CDR3 amino acid sequence and J gene were exactly matched to a known reactive TCR set. The reference SARS-CoV-2 TCR set was obtained from MIRA and was filtered for enrichment in COVID-19-positive ImmuneCODE repertoires, whereby public or cross-reactive TCRs were removed. Using the MIRA antigens, annotated TCRs were further analysed by specific ORF or by position within an ORF. Depth was the summed frequency of annotated unique rearrangements, while breadth was defined as annotated unique rearrangements over total unique productive rearrangements. TCR breadth was compared between groups using two-sided Wilcoxon rank-sum tests. TCRdb provides this immuneACCESS table in a form limited to in-frame rearrangements. Some clones are lacking; in checked studies, under half of them reflect an unresolved V gene, and why the rest are absent is not known. That table supplies the V and J calls and clone size; D and trimming were determined from the DNA. A total of 400,000 to 450,000 clones appear in this sample, over 80% of them only once. The ten largest make up around 1.8% of the sample.

The source of this sequence is a person aged 18-60 years who received the Ad26.COV2.S COVID-19 vaccine or a placebo. The source material was peripheral blood, sampled in a trial of Ad26.COV2.S vaccine versus placebo. The chain links TRBV4-1 with TRBJ2-7, with TRBD2 identical over 12 junction bases. The DNA sequence follows: TGCGCCAGCAGCCAAGGACTAGCGGGGGAATACGAGCAGTACTTC. This yields the protein CASSQGLAGEYEQYF.